This TCR beta chain was documented in a study of blood T cell repertoires in COVID-19. Study background: Some COVID-19 samples were acute and others convalescent; all came from the United States, Italy and Spain. PBMCs, B-cell-depleted T cells, or T cells provided the cDNA or gDNA that made up the material.

This CDR3 comprises 15 residues. V was shortened by 2 bases and J by 8 bases, with 18 bases between the two germline ends. Germline V gene data show CDR1 as SEHNR and CDR2 as FQNEAQ (reference sequence). In the authors' workflow: Counts of nucleated cells, estimated from reference gene primer amplification, were obtained. TCRdb's copy holds only in-frame clones and misses some; the assay was immunoSEQ multiplex PCR. V, J and clone size were drawn from that table, and D and trimming were deduced from the DNA. This table has over 90,000 clones, 84% appearing once. Sequencing was done on a sample of peripheral blood. This TCR was recovered from a human donor in a cohort sampled during active COVID-19. The chain couples TRBV7-9 to TRBJ1-2; D gene uncertain. In DNA form, the CDR3 reads TGTGCCAGCAGCTTATTATCGGCCTCGGCGGAGGGCTACACCTTC. As protein: CASSLLSASAEGYTF.